Listed here are 23 T cell receptor beta chains from one sample, sequenced in a study of identical twins. TCRdb ran MiXCR on the 5' RACE reads and lists one entry per CDR3 protein. This sample carries 250,000 or so distinct CDR3 sequences, roughly 7% of them seen once, and the ten largest clones take roughly 3.7%. These same records also appear under a second study, on yellow fever vaccine responses in identical twins.

The sequencing input was memory (CD45RO+) T cells sorted from blood. All receptors derive from a woman aged 18-35 years in good health.

This chain links TRBV12-3 or TRBV12-4 with TRBJ1-6, with D possibly being TRBD1 (5 bases). Between the trimmed V and J ends, which lost 6 bases and 4 bases, there was a span of 13 bases. This CDR3 region has 15 residues. CDR3 loop: CASRPEGQYNSPLHF. The CDR3 DNA is TGTGCCAGCAGACCAGAAGGACAATATAATTCACCCCTCCACTTT.

The chain combines TRBV20-1 with TRBJ2-1; D not certain. This CDR3 contains 16 residues. The V and J ends lost 0 bases and 9 bases respectively, with 21 bases between them. Germline CDR1 is DFQATT and CDR2 is SNEGSKA (reference sequence). CDR3 sequence (DNA): TGCAGTGCTAGAGATCTGTCGCCCCCACTCCGCGGTGAGCAGTTCTTC. This codes for CSARDLSPPLRGEQFF.

The V call is TRBV11-2, the J call TRBJ2-6; 9 bases map to TRBD2. The CDR3 has 24 amino acids. Germline V CDR1 and CDR2: SGHAT, FQNNGV. V dropped 0 bases and J dropped 0; count of bases not matched to a gene: 21. This CDR3 reads CASSLEGLARPGQYFNSGANVLTF. The CDR3 DNA follows: TGTGCCAGCAGCTTAGAAGGACTAGCGAGACCCGGGCAATACTTTAACTCTGGGGCCAACGTCCTGACTTTC. Filled out from reference TRBV11-2 and TRBJ2-6, the complete variable domain reads EAGVAQSPRYKIIEKRQSVAFWCNPISGHATLYWYQQILGQGPKLLIQFQNNGVVDDSQLPKDRFSAERLKGVDSTLKIQPAKLEDSAVYLCASSLEGLARPGQYFNSGANVLTFGAGSRLTVL.

In its sample, this clonotype was seen a few times. The V call is TRBV20-1, the J call TRBJ2-5, with D tentatively TRBD2 (5 bases). This CDR3 is 12 amino acids long. From germline, CDR1 is DFQATT and CDR2 SNEGSKA (reference sequence). The V and J ends lost 2 bases and 4 bases respectively, with 8 bases between them. This CDR3 is CSARMAGETQYF. CDR3 nucleotide sequence: TGCAGTGCTAGAATGGCGGGAGAGACCCAGTACTTC.

The sample holds many counts of this clonotype. The V call is TRBV25-1, the J call TRBJ1-1, with D tentatively TRBD1 (6 bases). CDR1 is MGHDK, CDR2 SYGVNS, per germline. CDR3 size: 15 residues. V was shortened by 1 base and J by 3 bases, with 12 bases between the two germline ends. CDR3 bases: TGTGCCAGCAGTGAATTAACAGGGATGGACACTGAAGCTTTCTTT. This sequence encodes CASSELTGMDTEAFF.

The table lists this clonotype with a few counts. CDR3 sequence (DNA): TGTGCCAGCAGCCAAGAGGCTAGCGGGAGCTCCTACAATGAGCAGTTCTTC. This gives the protein CASSQEASGSSYNEQFF. The J gene is TRBJ2-1, the V gene TRBV4-2; TRBD2 agrees at 10 bases. The length of the CDR3 is 17 residues. With V trimmed by 0 bases and J by 0 bases, 2 bases remained unmatched. Germline CDR1 LGHNA, CDR2 YNFKEQ.

This clonotype has at least ten counts. Here the CDR3 reads CSAARGSGYEQYF. The CDR3 DNA reads TGCAGTGCTGCCAGAGGTTCGGGCTACGAGCAGTACTTC. V is TRBV20-1 and J is TRBJ2-7, with D hard to call. This CDR3 has 13 amino acids. Deletions cut 5 bases from V and 3 bases from J, with 14 bases between. CDR1 and CDR2 (germline): DFQATT, SNEGSKA (reference sequence).

V and J are TRBV5-6 and TRBJ2-7, with a weak D call TRBD1 (6 bases). Germline V CDR1 and CDR2: SGHDT, YYEEEE. Deletions cut 0 bases from V and 0 bases from J, with 10 bases between. The CDR3 length is 15 residues. CDR3 in amino acids: CASSLGQGHSYEQYV. CDR3 nucleotide sequence: TGTGCCAGCAGCTTGGGGCAGGGGCACTCCTACGAGCAGTACGTC.

There are many counts of this clonotype. V and J are TRBV2 and TRBJ2-1; TRBD2 aligns across 7 bases. With 4 bases clipped from V and 2 bases from J, the junction kept 5 bases outside the gene matches. There are 15 residues in the CDR3. Germline CDR1 reads SNHLY; CDR2 reads FYNNEI. The CDR3 DNA sequence: TGTGCCAGCAGTGTCATGGCGGGGGCCTACAATGAGCAGTTCTTC. Translated, it gives CASSVMAGAYNEQFF.

Only a few counts were recorded for this clonotype. CDR3 loop: CASSISKGGYEQFF. The DNA of the CDR3 is TGTGCCAGCAGCATATCTAAAGGGGGGTATGAGCAGTTCTTC. This rearrangement joins TRBV11-3 to TRBJ2-1; tentatively, D is TRBD1 or TRBD2 (6 bases each). V was shortened by 5 bases and J by 8 bases, with 16 bases between the two germline ends. The CDR3 extends over 14 amino acids. Germline CDR1 SGHNT, CDR2 YENEEA.

This clonotype was recorded at least ten times. The chain combines TRBV5-1 with TRBJ2-1; D gene ambiguous. Germline assignment: CDR1 SGHRS and CDR2 YFSETQ. V lost 0 bases and J 4 bases, leaving 8 bases between the germline ends. The CDR3 is 14 amino acids. The CDR3 DNA is TGCGCCAGCAGCTTGGTGGCTGGGTACAATGAGCAGTTCTTC. Its translation: CASSLVAGYNEQFF.

Only a few counts were recorded for this clonotype. The V gene is TRBV20-1, the J gene TRBJ2-7, with 7 bases that match TRBD2. Trimming cost V 0 bases and J 0 bases; bases outside gene matches: 5. The germline CDR1 and CDR2 sequences are DFQATT and SNEGSKA (reference sequence). This CDR3 comprises 15 residues. The DNA of the CDR3 is TGCAGTGCTAGAGATCAGGGCGGGGGCTCCTACGAGCAGTACGTC. Translation: CSARDQGGGSYEQYV.

The chain employs TRBV11-1 and TRBJ2-5, with D possibly TRBD2 on 5 matching bases. The CDR3 sequence is 13 residues long. Germline V gene data show CDR1 as SGHAT and CDR2 as FQDESV (reference sequence). V gave up 5 bases and J gave up 2 bases, with 9 bases separating them. CDR3 DNA: TGTGCCAGCAGCCGGGGAGCACAAGAGACCCAGTACTTC. It yields the protein CASSRGAQETQYF.

This clonotype was recorded many times. The rearrangement joins TRBV27 to TRBJ2-7; D remains ambiguous. The CDR3 sequence is 11 residues long. Trimming left V 4 bases short and J 3 bases short, with 4 bases between. Per germline, CDR1 MNHEY and CDR2 SMNVEV (reference sequence). CDR3 DNA: TGTGCCAGCAGTTGGAACTACGAGCAGTACGTC. It codes for CASSWNYEQYV.

The chain recombines TRBV21-1 with TRBJ1-1. TRBV21-1 is tagged as a pseudogene. The CDR3 consists of 12 residues. CDR3 bases: TGTGCCAACGTTACAGGATACACTGAAGCTTTCTTT. It specifies CANVTGYTEAFF.

This clonotype was seen only a few times. The chain has TRBV11-2 and TRBJ1-2; possible D gene TRBD1, 6 bases. Germline V gene data show CDR1 as SGHAT and CDR2 as FQNNGV. The CDR3 runs to 14 residues. V lost 1 base to trimming and J lost 5 bases, with 11 bases between them. In nucleotides, the CDR3 is TGTGCCAGCAGCTTAGCTCAGGGGCGGTATGGCTACACCTTC. Amino acids: CASSLAQGRYGYTF.

This rearrangement joins TRBV7-8 to TRBJ1-3, with TRBD1 identical over 7 bases. After removal of 6 bases from V and 2 bases from J, the junction contained 4 bases not matched to a gene. Germline V gene sequence: CDR1 SGHVS, CDR2 FQNEAQ. The CDR3 is 14 residues long. As DNA, the CDR3 is TGTGCCAGCAGGCCCGACAGGGCTGGAAACACCATATATTTT. This translates into CASRPDRAGNTIYF. Complete variable domain (other parts from reference TRBV7-8 and TRBJ1-3): GAGVSQSPRYKVAKRGQDVALRCDPISGHVSLFWYQQALGQGPEFLTYFQNEAQLDKSGLPSDRFFAERPEGSVSTLKIQRTQQEDSAVYLCASRPDRAGNTIYFGEGSWLTVV.

The sample holds a few counts of this clonotype. The chain carries TRBV24-1 and TRBJ2-1; the D call may be TRBD1 or TRBD2 (7 bases each). The CDR3 spans 16 residues. The germline V gene encodes CDR1 KGHDR and CDR2 SFDVKD. V lost 7 bases and J 2 bases, leaving 17 bases between the germline ends. The CDR3 sequence: CATRAGGGTAYNEQFF. The CDR3 nucleotides read TGTGCCACCAGAGCTGGGGGGGGGACAGCCTACAATGAGCAGTTCTTC.

The chain carries TRBV28 and TRBJ2-4, with unresolved D. CDR3 length equals 15 residues. CDR1 and CDR2 (germline): MDHEN, SYDVKM. Trimming took 5 bases from V and 0 from J, leaving 11 bases between them. This CDR3 is CASSPMGLAKNIQYF. CDR3 sequence (DNA): TGTGCCAGCAGTCCGATGGGGTTAGCCAAAAACATTCAGTACTTC.

A word on this clonotype: Since a much larger clone is just one base distant, this may be a read error. This chain links TRBV5-1 with TRBJ1-1, with D tentatively TRBD1 (6 bases). The V gene's germline CDR1 is SGHRS and CDR2 YFSETQ. The CDR3 covers 15 residues. Here the CDR3 DNA reads TGCGCCAGCAGCCTCCGGACAGACATGAACACTGACGCTTTCTTT. It encodes CASSLRTDMNTDAFF. The variable domain in full, with the rest retrieved from reference TRBV5-1 and TRBJ1-1, is KAGVTQTPRYLIKTRGQQVTLSCSPISGHRSVSWYQQTPGQGLQFLFEYFSETQRNKGNFPGRFSGRQFSNSRSEMNVSTLELGDSALYLCASSLRTDMNTDAFFGQGTRLTVV.

V gene TRBV4-1 combines with J gene TRBJ2-5; either TRBD1 or TRBD2 may supply D (6 bases each). The CDR3 totals 16 residues. The V end lost 1 base, the J end lost 5 bases, and 17 bases lay between the germline ends. CDR1 is MGHRA, CDR2 YSYEKL, per germline. This CDR3 reads CASSQGSAGDWETQYF. Written as DNA, the CDR3 is TGCGCCAGCAGCCAAGGGTCGGCAGGGGACTGGGAGACCCAGTACTTC.

This clonotype appeared many times. The chain has TRBV10-1 and TRBJ1-2; TRBD1 matches 7 bases. J lost 4 bases, V lost 2 bases, and 1 base had no gene match. The CDR3 has 13 amino acids. CDR1 and CDR2 (germline): WNHNN, SYGVQD (reference sequence). The CDR3 nucleotides are TGCGCCAGCAGTGAGGCAGGGGGCTATGGCTACACCTTC. This translates into CASSEAGGYGYTF.

This clonotype was detected only a few times. The chain joins TRBV5-6 to TRBJ1-1; D uncertain. The CDR3 loop spans 12 amino acids. Trimming stripped 3 bases from V and 12 bases from J, with 15 bases between. Germline values: CDR1 SGHDT, CDR2 YYEEEE. The CDR3 DNA follows: TGTGCCAGCAGCTACTCGGGAGGGCCGACTTTCTTT. Translated: CASSYSGGPTFF.